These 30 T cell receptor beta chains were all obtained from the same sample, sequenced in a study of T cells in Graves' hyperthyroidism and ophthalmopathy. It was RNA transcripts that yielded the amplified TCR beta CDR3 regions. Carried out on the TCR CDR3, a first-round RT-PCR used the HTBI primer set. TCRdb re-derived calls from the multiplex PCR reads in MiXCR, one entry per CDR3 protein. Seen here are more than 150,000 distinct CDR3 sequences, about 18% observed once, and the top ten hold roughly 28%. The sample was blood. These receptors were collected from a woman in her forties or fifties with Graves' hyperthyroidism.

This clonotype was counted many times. DNA for the CDR3: TGTGCCAGCTCACCTTTAGCAGGTGGGGACACTGAAGCTTTCTTT. The encoded protein is CASSPLAGGDTEAFF. The chain carries TRBV18 and TRBJ1-1; D gene ambiguous. The CDR3 length is 15 residues. V shed 3 bases and J shed 3 bases, with 14 bases lying between them. The germline CDR1 and CDR2 sequences are KGHSH and LQKENI.

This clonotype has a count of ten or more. Written as DNA, the CDR3 is TGTGCCAGCAGCTTAACGTTAACGGGGGGCCGTGATACGCAGTATTTT. Translating gives CASSLTLTGGRDTQYF. The rearrangement uses TRBV7-3 and TRBJ2-3; D is perhaps TRBD2 (7 bases). The CDR3 consists of 16 residues. Germline V gene data show CDR1 as SGHTA and CDR2 as FQGTGA. The V end was cut by 0 bases, the J end by 6 bases, with 16 bases between.

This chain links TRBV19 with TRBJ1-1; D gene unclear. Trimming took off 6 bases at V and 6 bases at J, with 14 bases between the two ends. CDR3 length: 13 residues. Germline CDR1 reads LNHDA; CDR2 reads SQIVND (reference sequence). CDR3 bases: TGTGCCAGTAGCCTCGTTGGACCCTCTGAAGCTTTCTTT. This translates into CASSLVGPSEAFF.

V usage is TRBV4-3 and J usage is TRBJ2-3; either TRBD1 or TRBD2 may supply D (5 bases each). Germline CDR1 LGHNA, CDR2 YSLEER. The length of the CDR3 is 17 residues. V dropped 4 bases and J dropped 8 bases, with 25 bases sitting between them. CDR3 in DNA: TGCGCCAGCAGCCCTGATGTGGGTGAGGGGATCCTCGGTACGCAGTATTTT. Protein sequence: CASSPDVGEGILGTQYF.

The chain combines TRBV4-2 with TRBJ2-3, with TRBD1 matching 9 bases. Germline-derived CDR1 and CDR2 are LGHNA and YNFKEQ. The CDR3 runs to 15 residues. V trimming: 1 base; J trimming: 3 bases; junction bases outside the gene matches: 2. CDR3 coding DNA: TGTGCCAGCAGCCAAGCACAGGGGGCTACAGATACGCAGTATTTT. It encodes CASSQAQGATDTQYF.

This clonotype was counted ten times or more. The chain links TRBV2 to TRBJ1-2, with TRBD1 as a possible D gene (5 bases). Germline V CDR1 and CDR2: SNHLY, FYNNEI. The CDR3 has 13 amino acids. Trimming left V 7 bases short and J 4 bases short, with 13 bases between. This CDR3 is CASNAGGGYGYTF. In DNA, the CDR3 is TGTGCCAGCAATGCAGGTGGGGGCTATGGCTACACCTTC.

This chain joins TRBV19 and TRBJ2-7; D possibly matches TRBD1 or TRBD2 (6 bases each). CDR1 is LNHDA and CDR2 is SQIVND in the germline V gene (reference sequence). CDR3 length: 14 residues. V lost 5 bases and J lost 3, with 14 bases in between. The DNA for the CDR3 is TGTGCCAGTAGTCAGCCGGGGGCGTTCTACGAGCAGTACTTC. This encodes CASSQPGAFYEQYF.

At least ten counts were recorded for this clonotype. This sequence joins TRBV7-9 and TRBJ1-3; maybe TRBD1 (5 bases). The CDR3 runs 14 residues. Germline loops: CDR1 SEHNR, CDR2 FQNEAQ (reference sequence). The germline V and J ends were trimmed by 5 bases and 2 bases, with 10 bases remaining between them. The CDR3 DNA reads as TGTGCCAGCAGCCTCCGGGGGACTGGAAACACCATATATTTT. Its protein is CASSLRGTGNTIYF.

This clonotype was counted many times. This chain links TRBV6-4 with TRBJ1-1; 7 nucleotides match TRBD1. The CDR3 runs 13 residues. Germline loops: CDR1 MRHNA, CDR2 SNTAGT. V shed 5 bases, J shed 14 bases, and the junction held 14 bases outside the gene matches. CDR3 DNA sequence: TGTGCCAGCAGTCAGCCCGGGACAGAGGATGTCTTCTTT. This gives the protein CASSQPGTEDVFF.

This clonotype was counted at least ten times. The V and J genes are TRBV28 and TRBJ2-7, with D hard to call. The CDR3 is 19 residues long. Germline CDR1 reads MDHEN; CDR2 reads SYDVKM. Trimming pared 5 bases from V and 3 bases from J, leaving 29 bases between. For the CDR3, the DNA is TGTGCCAGCAGTAAATACCAGTCCCTCTCCTCTGCGGTCCTCTACGAGCAGTACTTC. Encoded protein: CASSKYQSLSSAVLYEQYF. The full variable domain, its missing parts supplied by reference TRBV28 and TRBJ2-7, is DVKVTQSSRYLVKRTGEKVFLECVQDMDHENMFWYRQDPGLGLRLIYFSYDVKMKEKGDIPEGYSVSREKKERFSLILESASTNQTSMYLCASSKYQSLSSAVLYEQYFGPGTRLTVT.

DNA of the CDR3: TGTGCCAGCAGCCCTTTTGGGGACTTCTCCGATGAGCAGTTCTTC. This translates into CASSPFGDFSDEQFF. The rearrangement uses TRBV5-4 and TRBJ2-1, with D perhaps TRBD2 (6 bases). Trimming removed 4 bases at V and 8 bases at J, with 19 bases between. Germline CDR1 SGHNT, CDR2 YYREEE (reference sequence). CDR3 length equals 15 residues.

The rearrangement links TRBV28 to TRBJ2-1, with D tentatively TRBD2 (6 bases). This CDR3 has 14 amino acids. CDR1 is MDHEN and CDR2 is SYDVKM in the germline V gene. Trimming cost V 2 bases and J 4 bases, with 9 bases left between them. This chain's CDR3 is CASSLQAGYNEQFF. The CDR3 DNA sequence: TGTGCCAGCAGTTTACAGGCGGGGTACAATGAGCAGTTCTTC. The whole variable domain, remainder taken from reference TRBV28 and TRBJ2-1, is DVKVTQSSRYLVKRTGEKVFLECVQDMDHENMFWYRQDPGLGLRLIYFSYDVKMKEKGDIPEGYSVSREKKERFSLILESASTNQTSMYLCASSLQAGYNEQFFGPGTRLTVL.

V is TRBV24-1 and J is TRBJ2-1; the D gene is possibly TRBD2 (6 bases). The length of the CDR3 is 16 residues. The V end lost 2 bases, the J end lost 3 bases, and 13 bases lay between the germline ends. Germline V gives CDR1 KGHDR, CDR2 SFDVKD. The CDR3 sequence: CATSDSEAGFYNEQFF. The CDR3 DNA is TGTGCCACCAGTGATTCGGAAGCGGGTTTCTACAATGAGCAGTTCTTC.

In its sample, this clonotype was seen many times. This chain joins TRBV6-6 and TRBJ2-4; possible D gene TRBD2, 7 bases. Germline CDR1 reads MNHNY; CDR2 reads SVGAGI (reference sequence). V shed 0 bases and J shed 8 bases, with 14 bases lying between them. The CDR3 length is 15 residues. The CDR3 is CASSYSEGGGDIQYF. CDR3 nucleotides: TGTGCCAGCAGTTACTCGGAGGGGGGGGGGGACATTCAGTACTTC.

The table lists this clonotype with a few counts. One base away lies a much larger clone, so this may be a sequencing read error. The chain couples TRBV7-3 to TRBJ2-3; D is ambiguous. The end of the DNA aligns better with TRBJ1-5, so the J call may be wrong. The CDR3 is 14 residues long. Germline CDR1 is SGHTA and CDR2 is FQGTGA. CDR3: CASSLNQYTDTQHF. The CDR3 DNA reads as TGTGCCAGCAGCTTAAACCAGTACACAGATACGCAGCATTTT.

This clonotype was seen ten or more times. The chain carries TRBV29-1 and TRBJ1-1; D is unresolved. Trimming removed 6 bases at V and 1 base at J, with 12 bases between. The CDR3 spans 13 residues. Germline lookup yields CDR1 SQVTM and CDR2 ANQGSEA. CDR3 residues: CSVRRGTNTEAFF. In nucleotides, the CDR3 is TGCAGCGTCCGCCGGGGAACGAACACTGAAGCTTTCTTT.

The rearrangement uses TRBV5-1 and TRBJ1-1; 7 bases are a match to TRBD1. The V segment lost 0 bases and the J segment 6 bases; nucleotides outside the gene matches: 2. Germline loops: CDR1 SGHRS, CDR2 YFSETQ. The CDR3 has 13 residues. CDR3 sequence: CASSLEQGAEAFF. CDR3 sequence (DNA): TGCGCCAGCAGCTTGGAGCAGGGGGCTGAAGCTTTCTTT.

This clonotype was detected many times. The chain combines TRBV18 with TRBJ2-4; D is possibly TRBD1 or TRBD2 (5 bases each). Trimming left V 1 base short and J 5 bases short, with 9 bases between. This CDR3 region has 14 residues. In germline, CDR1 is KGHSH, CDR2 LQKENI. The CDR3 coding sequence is TGTGCCAGCTCACCACTTCGGGACCAAAACATTCAGTACTTC. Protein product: CASSPLRDQNIQYF.

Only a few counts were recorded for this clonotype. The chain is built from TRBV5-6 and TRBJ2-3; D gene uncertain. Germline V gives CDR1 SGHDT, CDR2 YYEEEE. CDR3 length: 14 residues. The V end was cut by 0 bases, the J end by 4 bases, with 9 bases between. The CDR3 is CASSLGLGADTQYF. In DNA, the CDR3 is TGTGCCAGCAGCTTGGGGCTCGGCGCAGATACGCAGTATTTT.

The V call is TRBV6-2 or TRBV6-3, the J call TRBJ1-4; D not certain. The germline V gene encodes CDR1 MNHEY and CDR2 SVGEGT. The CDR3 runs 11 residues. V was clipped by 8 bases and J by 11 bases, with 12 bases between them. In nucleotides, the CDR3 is TGTGCCAGCGCCCGGTCTGAGAAACTGTTTTTT. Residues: CASARSEKLFF.

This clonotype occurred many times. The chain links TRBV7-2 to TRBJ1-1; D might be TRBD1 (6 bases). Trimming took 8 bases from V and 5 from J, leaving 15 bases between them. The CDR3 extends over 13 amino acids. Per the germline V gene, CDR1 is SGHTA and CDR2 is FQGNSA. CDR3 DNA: TGTGCCAGCGAGGTCAGGGGAGGGACTGAAGCTTTCTTT. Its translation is CASEVRGGTEAFF.

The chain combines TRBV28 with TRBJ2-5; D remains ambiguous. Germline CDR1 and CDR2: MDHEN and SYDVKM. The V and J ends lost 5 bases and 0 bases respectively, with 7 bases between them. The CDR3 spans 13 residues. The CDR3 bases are TGTGCCAGCAGTCCAAGATACCAAGAGACCCAGTACTTC. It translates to CASSPRYQETQYF.

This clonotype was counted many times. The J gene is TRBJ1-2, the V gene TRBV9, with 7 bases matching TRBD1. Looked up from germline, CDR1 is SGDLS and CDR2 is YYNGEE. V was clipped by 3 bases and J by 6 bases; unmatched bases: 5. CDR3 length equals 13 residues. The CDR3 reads CASSAWDRDGYTF. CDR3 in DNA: TGTGCCAGCAGCGCTTGGGACAGAGATGGCTACACCTTC. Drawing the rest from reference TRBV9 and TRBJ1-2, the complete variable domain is DSGVTQTPKHLITATGQRVTLRCSPRSGDLSVYWYQQSLDQGLQFLIQYYNGEERAKGNILERFSAQQFPDLHSELNLSSLELGDSALYFCASSAWDRDGYTFGSGTRLTVV.

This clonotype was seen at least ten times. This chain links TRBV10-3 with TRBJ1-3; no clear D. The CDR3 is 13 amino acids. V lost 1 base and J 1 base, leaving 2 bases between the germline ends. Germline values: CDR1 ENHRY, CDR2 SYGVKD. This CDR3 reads CAISELSGNTIYF. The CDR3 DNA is TGTGCCATCAGTGAGTTATCTGGAAACACCATATATTTT.

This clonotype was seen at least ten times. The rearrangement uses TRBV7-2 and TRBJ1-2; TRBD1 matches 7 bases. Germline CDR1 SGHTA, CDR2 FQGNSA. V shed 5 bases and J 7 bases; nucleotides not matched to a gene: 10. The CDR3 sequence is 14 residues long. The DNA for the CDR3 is TGTGCCAGCAGCGCAAACAGGGGAGGGTTTGGCTACACCTTC. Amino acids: CASSANRGGFGYTF.

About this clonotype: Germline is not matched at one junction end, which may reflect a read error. The CDR3 DNA reads TGTACCAGTAGTCCGAACACGGCGGGCGGCTACACCTTC. Its protein is CTSSPNTAGGYTF. The rearrangement joins TRBV19 to TRBJ1-2; D gene ambiguous. The CDR3 consists of 13 residues. CDR1 and CDR2 from the germline V gene are LNHDA and SQIVND (reference sequence). Supplemented by reference TRBV19 and TRBJ1-2, the full variable domain reads DGGITQSPKYLFRKEGQNVTLSCEQNLNHDAMYWYRQDPGQGLRLIYYSQIVNDFQKGDIAEGYSVSREKKESFPLTVTSAQKNPTAFYLCTSSPNTAGGYTFGSGTRLTVV.

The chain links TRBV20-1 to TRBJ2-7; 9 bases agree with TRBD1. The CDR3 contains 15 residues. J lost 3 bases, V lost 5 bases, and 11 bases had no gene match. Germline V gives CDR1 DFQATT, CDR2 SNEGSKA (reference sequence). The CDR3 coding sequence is TGCAGTGCTCGGGGGGACAGGGAGCTTAACTACGAGCAGTACTTC. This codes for CSARGDRELNYEQYF.

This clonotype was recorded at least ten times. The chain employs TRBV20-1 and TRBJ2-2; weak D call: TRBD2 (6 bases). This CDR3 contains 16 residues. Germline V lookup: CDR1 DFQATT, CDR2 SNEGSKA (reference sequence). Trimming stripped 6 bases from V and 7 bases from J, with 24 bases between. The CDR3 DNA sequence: TGCAGTGCCCCCGAAAATCGGAGGGGTAGAGGCGGGGAGCTGTTTTTT. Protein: CSAPENRRGRGGELFF.

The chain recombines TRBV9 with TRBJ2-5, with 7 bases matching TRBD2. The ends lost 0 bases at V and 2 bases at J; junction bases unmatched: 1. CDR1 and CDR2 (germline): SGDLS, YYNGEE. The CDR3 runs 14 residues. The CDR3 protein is CASSVGLAQETQYF. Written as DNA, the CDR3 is TGTGCCAGCAGCGTAGGACTAGCTCAAGAGACCCAGTACTTC.

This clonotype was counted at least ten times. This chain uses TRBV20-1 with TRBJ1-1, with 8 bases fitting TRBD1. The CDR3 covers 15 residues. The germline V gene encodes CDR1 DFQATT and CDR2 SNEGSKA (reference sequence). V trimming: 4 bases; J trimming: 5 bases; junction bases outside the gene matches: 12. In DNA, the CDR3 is TGCAGTGCTACCCCTTTCAGGGGGCGTAAGACTGAAGCTTTCTTT. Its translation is CSATPFRGRKTEAFF.